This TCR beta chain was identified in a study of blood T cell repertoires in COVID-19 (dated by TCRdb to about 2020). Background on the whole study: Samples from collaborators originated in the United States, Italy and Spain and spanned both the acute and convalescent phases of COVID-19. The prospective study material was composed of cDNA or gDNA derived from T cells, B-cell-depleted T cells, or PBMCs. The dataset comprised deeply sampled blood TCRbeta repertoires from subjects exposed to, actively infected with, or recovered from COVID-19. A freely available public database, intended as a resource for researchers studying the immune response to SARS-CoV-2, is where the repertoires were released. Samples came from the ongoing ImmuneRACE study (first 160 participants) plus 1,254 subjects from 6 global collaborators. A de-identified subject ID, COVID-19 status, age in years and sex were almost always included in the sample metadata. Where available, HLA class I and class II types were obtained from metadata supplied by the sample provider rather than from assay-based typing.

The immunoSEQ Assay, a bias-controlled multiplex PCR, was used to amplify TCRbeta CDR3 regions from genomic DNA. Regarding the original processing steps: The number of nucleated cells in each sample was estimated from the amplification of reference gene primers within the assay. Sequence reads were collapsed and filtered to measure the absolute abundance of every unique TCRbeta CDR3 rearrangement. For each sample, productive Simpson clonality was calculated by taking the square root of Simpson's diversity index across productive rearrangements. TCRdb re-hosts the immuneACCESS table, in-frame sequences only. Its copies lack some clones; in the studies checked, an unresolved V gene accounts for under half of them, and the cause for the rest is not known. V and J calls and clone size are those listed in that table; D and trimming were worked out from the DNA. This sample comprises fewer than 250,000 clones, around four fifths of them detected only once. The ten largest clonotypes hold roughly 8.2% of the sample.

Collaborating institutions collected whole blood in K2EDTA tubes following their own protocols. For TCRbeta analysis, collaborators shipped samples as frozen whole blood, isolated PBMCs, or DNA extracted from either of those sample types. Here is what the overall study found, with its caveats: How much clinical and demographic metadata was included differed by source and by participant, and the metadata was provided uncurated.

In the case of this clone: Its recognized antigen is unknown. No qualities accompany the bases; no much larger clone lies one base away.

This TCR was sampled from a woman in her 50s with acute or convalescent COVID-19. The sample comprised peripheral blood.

In nucleotide form, the sequence is TGTGCCAGCGCCAGACAGGGCAACGAGCAGTACTTC. Its protein product is CASARQGNEQYF. The V and J segments used are TRBV3-1 (or the pseudogene TRBV3-2) and TRBJ2-7, and 7 junction bases match TRBD1. Relative to germline, V is missing 8 bases and J is missing 5 bases, with 6 bases of the junction outside any gene match. Including the terminal cysteine and phenylalanine, the CDR3 comprises 12 residues. Solely the CDR3 DNA is kept, with 36 bases framed from the first base. Taken from the germline V gene (reference sequence), the CDR1 and CDR2 loops are LGHDT and YNNKEL.